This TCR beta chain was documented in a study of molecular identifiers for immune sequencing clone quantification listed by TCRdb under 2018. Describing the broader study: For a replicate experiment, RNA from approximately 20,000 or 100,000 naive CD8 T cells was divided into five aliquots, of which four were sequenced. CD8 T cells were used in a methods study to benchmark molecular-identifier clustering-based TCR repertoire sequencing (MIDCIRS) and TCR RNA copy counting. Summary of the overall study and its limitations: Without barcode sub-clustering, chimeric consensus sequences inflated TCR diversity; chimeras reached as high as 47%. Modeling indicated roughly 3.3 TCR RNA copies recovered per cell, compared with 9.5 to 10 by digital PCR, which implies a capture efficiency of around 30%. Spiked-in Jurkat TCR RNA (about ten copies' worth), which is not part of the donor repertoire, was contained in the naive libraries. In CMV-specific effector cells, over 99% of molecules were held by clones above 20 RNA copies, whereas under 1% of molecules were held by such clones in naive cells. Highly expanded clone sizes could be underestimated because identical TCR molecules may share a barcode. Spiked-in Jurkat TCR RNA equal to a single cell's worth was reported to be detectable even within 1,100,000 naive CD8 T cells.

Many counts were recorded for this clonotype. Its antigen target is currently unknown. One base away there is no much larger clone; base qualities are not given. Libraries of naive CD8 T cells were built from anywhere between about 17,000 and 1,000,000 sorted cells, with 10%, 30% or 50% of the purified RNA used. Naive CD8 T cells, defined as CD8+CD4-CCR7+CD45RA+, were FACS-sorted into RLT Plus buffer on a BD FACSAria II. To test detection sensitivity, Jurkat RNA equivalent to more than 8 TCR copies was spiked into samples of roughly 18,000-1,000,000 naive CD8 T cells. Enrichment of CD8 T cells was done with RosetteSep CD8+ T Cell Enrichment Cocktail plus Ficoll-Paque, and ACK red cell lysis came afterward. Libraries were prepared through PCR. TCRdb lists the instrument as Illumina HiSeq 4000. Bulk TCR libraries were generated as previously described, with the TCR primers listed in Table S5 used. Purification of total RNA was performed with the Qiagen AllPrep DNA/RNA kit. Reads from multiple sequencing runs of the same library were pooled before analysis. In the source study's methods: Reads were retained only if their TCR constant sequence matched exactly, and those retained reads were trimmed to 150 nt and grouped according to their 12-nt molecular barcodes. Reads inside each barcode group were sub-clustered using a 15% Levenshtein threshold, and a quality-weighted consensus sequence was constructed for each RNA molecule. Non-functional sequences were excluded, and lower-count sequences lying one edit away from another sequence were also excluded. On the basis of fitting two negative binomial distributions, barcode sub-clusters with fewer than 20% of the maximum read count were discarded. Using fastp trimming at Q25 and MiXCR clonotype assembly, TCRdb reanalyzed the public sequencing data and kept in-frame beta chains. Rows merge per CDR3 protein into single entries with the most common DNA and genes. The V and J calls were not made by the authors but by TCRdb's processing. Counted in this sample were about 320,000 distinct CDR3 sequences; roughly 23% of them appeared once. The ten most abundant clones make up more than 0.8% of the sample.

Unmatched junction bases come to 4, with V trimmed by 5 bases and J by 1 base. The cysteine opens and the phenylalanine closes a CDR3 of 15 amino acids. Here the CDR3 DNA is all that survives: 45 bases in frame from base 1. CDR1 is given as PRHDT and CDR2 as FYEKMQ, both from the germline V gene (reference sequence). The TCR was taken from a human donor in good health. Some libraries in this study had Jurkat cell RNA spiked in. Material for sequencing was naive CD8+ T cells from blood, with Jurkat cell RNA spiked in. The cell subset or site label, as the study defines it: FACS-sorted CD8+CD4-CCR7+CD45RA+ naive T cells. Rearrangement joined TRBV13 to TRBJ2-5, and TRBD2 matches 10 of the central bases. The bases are TGTGCCAGCAGCCACCGACTAGCGGGCCAAGAGACCCAGTACTTC. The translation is CASSHRLAGQETQYF.